Included here is one TCR beta chain sequence, with context. In germline, CDR1 is MDHEN, CDR2 SYDVKM. Trimming at V came to 4 bases and at J to 1 base, leaving 14 bases not matched to a gene. There are 20 residues in the CDR3. Primers for the PCR totalled 60 Vbeta and 13 Jbeta. Some clones are missing from TCRdb's copy, which holds only in-frame ones; the method was immunoSEQ multiplex PCR. The data hold under 200,000 clones, with more than 60% observed a single time. The source of the sample is a study of cytomegalovirus exposure and HLA in healthy donors. This chain joins TRBV28 and TRBJ2-2; 11 bases agree with TRBD2. This clonotype originated in a woman aged 40 to 50 in good health and CMV-seropositive. Sequenced: PBMCs. The CDR3 DNA reads TGTGCCAGCAGTTCTGTTCTAGCGGGAGGCTCGGATAAGAACACCGGGGAGCTGTTTTTT. It codes for CASSSVLAGGSDKNTGELFF.